Reported below is one T cell receptor (beta chain). This record comes from a study of blood T cell repertoires in COVID-19. Study-level information: Samples of COVID-19 (acute and convalescent) were obtained from the United States, Italy and Spain. T cells, B-cell-depleted T cells, or PBMCs provided the cDNA or gDNA that served as material.

V shed 7 bases, J shed 10 bases, and the junction held 8 bases outside the gene matches. CDR3 length: 14 residues. CDR1 and CDR2 (germline): MGHRA, YSYEKL. Study processing details: Amplified reference gene primers provided the basis for estimating nucleated cell counts. Assay used: immunoSEQ multiplex PCR; TCRdb lists only in-frame clones, some missing. V, J and clone size derive from that table, while D and trimming were established from the DNA sequence. This table has roughly 290,000 clones, 90% appearing once. The clonotype was recovered from a woman aged 25-40 years with COVID-19, enrolled during active disease. This chain uses TRBV4-1 with TRBJ1-6; the match to TRBD1 covers 9 bases. Sample: peripheral blood. This CDR3 reads CASNLQGAESPLHF. As DNA, the CDR3 is TGCGCCAGCAACCTACAGGGGGCCGAGTCACCCCTCCACTTT.